A single sample gave rise to the 15 T cell receptor beta chains below, sequenced in a study of blood T cell repertoires in COVID-19. Assay used: immunoSEQ multiplex PCR; TCRdb lists only in-frame clones, some missing. The sample contains around 170,000 clones, approximately 86% of which appear only once. The sequenced material came from peripheral blood. Every receptor here comes from a woman aged 25 to 39 with active or convalescent COVID-19.

V and J are TRBV15 and TRBJ1-1; 8 bases align to TRBD1. CDR1 is LNHNV and CDR2 is YYDKDF in the germline V gene (reference sequence). The trim removed 5 bases at V and 5 bases at J, leaving 7 bases unmatched. The CDR3 length is 14 residues. This CDR3 is CATSLGQGRTEAFF. The CDR3 coding sequence is TGTGCCACCAGCCTCGGACAGGGTAGAACTGAAGCTTTCTTT.

This clone was seen more than once but under ten times. The rearrangement uses TRBV2 and TRBJ1-1; 10 nucleotides match TRBD1. The CDR3 sequence is 16 residues long. Germline-derived CDR1 and CDR2 are SNHLY and FYNNEI. The V segment lost 4 bases and the J segment 4 bases; nucleotides outside the gene matches: 9. The CDR3 reads CASSAGTGVGGTEAFF. The CDR3, as DNA: TGTGCCAGCAGTGCCGGGACAGGGGTTGGGGGCACTGAAGCTTTCTTT. The full variable domain, rest sourced from reference TRBV2 and TRBJ1-1, is EPEVTQTPSHQVTQMGQEVILRCVPISNHLYFYWYRQILGQKVEFLVSFYNNEISEKSEIFDDQFSVERPDGSNFTLKIRSTKLEDSAMYFCASSAGTGVGGTEAFFGQGTRLTVV.

The CDR3 DNA follows: TGTGCCAGCAGCTCAACAGGGTCCCCCTACAATGAGCAGTTCTTC. Its protein is CASSSTGSPYNEQFF. The V gene is TRBV27, the J gene TRBJ2-1; a possible D gene is TRBD1 (6 bases). Germline-derived CDR1 and CDR2 are MNHEY and SMNVEV (reference sequence). The CDR3 contains 15 residues. The V and J ends lost 6 bases and 2 bases respectively, with 14 bases between them.

Notes on this clone: The sample contains more than one DNA sequence encoding this CDR3. The chain combines TRBV27 with TRBJ2-2; D is uncertain. Germline V gene sequence: CDR1 MNHEY, CDR2 SMNVEV (reference sequence). The CDR3 covers 14 residues. The V end lost 3 bases, the J end lost 3 bases, and 8 bases lay between the germline ends. The CDR3 loop reads CASSFSRDTGELFF. The CDR3, as DNA: TGTGCCAGCAGTTTCTCCCGGGACACCGGGGAGCTGTTTTTT.

This chain joins TRBV7-2 and TRBJ1-4; D is uncertain. This CDR3 has 14 amino acids. Germline lookup yields CDR1 SGHTA and CDR2 FQGNSA. Trimming cost V 1 base and J 3 bases, with 6 bases left between them. The CDR3 loop is CASSLGGPNEKLFF. In DNA form, the CDR3 reads TGTGCCAGCAGCTTAGGTGGCCCTAATGAAAAACTGTTTTTT.

This clone appeared once. This rearrangement joins TRBV10-3 to TRBJ2-1; 10 positions match TRBD2. V was pared by 4 bases and J by 7 bases, with 4 bases of the junction left unmatched. Per the germline V gene, CDR1 is ENHRY and CDR2 is SYGVKD. The CDR3 extends over 14 amino acids. CDR3 sequence reads: CAISASGGANEQFF. The CDR3 DNA reads TGTGCCATCAGTGCCAGCGGGGGGGCTAATGAGCAGTTCTTC.

V is TRBV24-1 and J is TRBJ1-2; 7 nucleotides match TRBD1. The CDR3 runs 13 residues. Germline values: CDR1 KGHDR, CDR2 SFDVKD. The V gene end was trimmed by 3 bases and the J gene end by 5 bases; junction bases not matched to a gene: 2. CDR3 nucleotides: TGTGCCACCAGTGATGCACAGGGGTATGGCTACACCTTC. Translating it yields CATSDAQGYGYTF.

Comments on this clone: This same CDR3 is encoded by further DNA sequences in the sample. V is TRBV5-1 and J is TRBJ1-6; 9 bases match TRBD1. The germline gives CDR1 SGHRS, CDR2 YFSETQ. V lost 4 bases to trimming and J lost 8 bases; unmatched junction nucleotides: 7. The CDR3 runs to 15 residues. The CDR3 is CASSLPGQGYSPLHF. The DNA of the CDR3 is TGCGCCAGCAGCCTACCGGGACAGGGTTATTCACCCCTCCACTTT.

The CDR3 DNA reads TGCGCCAGCAGCCTGGGAGCGGGGGACTACAATGAGCAGTTCTTC. It encodes CASSLGAGDYNEQFF. The gene calls are TRBV4-1 and TRBJ2-1; TRBD2 matches at 8 bases. The CDR3 covers 15 residues. The germline V gene encodes CDR1 MGHRA and CDR2 YSYEKL. V lost 4 bases to trimming and J lost 3 bases; unmatched junction nucleotides: 5.

The rearrangement links TRBV9 to TRBJ2-2, with 7 bases identical to TRBD2. There are 15 residues in the CDR3. Germline V gene data show CDR1 as SGDLS and CDR2 as YYNGEE. The V segment lost 2 bases and the J segment 4 bases; nucleotides outside the gene matches: 5. CDR3 protein: CASSVRLAVTGELFF. CDR3 coding DNA: TGTGCCAGCAGCGTTCGGCTAGCGGTCACCGGGGAGCTGTTTTTT.

The CDR3 reads CASSPSGPSPNEQFF. CDR3 in DNA: TGTGCCAGCAGCCCCAGCGGGCCCTCCCCCAATGAGCAGTTCTTC. The chain uses TRBV9 and TRBJ2-1; D is possibly TRBD2 (6 bases). CDR3 length: 15 residues. Per the germline V gene, CDR1 is SGDLS and CDR2 is YYNGEE. V was cut by 4 bases and J by 6 bases, with 17 bases left in between.

The chain carries TRBV18 and TRBJ2-1; 8 bases match TRBD2. CDR1 is KGHSH, CDR2 LQKENI, per germline. There are 15 residues in the CDR3. The trim removed 2 bases at V and 7 bases at J, leaving 7 bases unmatched. The CDR3 loop reads CASSPSPGGLNEQFF. The CDR3 DNA follows: TGTGCCAGCTCACCATCTCCGGGGGGGCTGAATGAGCAGTTCTTC.

V and J are TRBV2 and TRBJ1-2; 12 positions match TRBD1. After removal of 6 bases from V and 8 bases from J, the junction contained 7 bases not matched to a gene. The CDR3 length is 14 residues. The germline CDR1 and CDR2 sequences are SNHLY and FYNNEI. The CDR3 protein is CASRGTGGLAGYTF. The CDR3 DNA sequence: TGTGCCAGCAGGGGGACAGGGGGCCTGGCGGGCTACACCTTC.

V is TRBV6-5 and J is TRBJ1-6; no clear D gene. This CDR3 comprises 15 residues. Trimming removed 2 bases from V and 1 base from J, with 6 bases in between. Per germline, CDR1 MNHEY and CDR2 SVGAGI. The CDR3 loop is CASSYEGSYNSPLHF. In DNA form, the CDR3 reads TGTGCCAGCAGTTACGAGGGTTCCTATAATTCACCCCTCCACTTT.

J is TRBJ1-1 and V is TRBV10-3; the D gene is possibly TRBD1 (6 bases). V shed 6 bases and J shed 3 bases, with 17 bases lying between them. This CDR3 spans 15 amino acids. Per the germline V gene, CDR1 is ENHRY and CDR2 is SYGVKD. The CDR3 sequence: CAIRVGGLEDTEAFF. Here the CDR3 DNA reads TGTGCCATCAGGGTCGGGGGGCTTGAGGACACTGAAGCTTTCTTT.